The clone carrying this TCR beta chain was detected ten times or more. Its antigen is as yet unknown. TCRdb passed the RT-PCR reads through MiXCR, listing each CDR3 protein once. The repertoire holds about 500,000 distinct CDR3 sequences, approximately 6.9% seen once, with roughly 13% in the top ten. The trim removed 0 bases at V and 5 bases at J, leaving 2 bases unmatched. The CDR3 is 16 amino acids. Germline CDR1 is MNHEY and CDR2 is SVGAGI. The data derive from a study of response to subunit inactivated influenza vaccine. Notes on the study in general: The authors suggested that every seasonal influenza vaccination recruits few new T cells.

The receptor comes from a man between 50 and 70 years old who received an inactivated influenza vaccine. The rearrangement links TRBV6-5 to TRBJ2-5; TRBD2 aligns across 14 bases. Sample: PBMCs from blood, taken 23 to 25 months after vaccination. This chain's CDR3 is CASSYSGTSGGETQYF. The CDR3 coding sequence is TGTGCCAGCAGTTACTCTGGGACTAGCGGGGGTGAGACCCAGTACTTC.